One sample yielded the 15 T cell receptor beta chains listed below, sequenced in a study of blood T cell repertoires in COVID-19. Data came from immunoSEQ multiplex PCR; TCRdb stores just in-frame clones and leaves some out. The sample has 50,000 to 60,000 clones; around 85% are singletons. The specimen sequenced was peripheral blood. The receptors were sampled from a human donor in a cohort sampled during active COVID-19.

The V and J genes are TRBV6-4 and TRBJ1-5; TRBD1 might be the D (6 bases). The germline gives CDR1 MRHNA, CDR2 SNTAGT. CDR3 length: 14 residues. Trimming removed 5 bases from V and 3 bases from J, with 11 bases in between. CDR3 DNA: TGTGCCAGCAGTAAGACAGGCTACAATCAGCCCCAGCATTTT. Encoded protein: CASSKTGYNQPQHF.

This chain connects TRBV28 to TRBJ2-1, with 14 bases matching TRBD2. Germline CDR1 MDHEN, CDR2 SYDVKM. The CDR3 consists of 20 residues. V gave up 2 bases and J gave up 9 bases; unmatched junction bases: 18. CDR3: CASSLRGPGTSGSSSGEQFF. CDR3 coding DNA: TGTGCCAGCAGTTTAAGGGGGCCCGGGACTAGCGGGAGTAGTTCGGGTGAGCAGTTCTTC.

The J gene is TRBJ1-1, the V gene TRBV27; 11 bases agree with TRBD1. V trimming: 10 bases; J trimming: 4 bases; junction bases outside the gene matches: 8. The CDR3 is 14 amino acids. Germline CDR1 MNHEY, CDR2 SMNVEV (reference sequence). The CDR3 loop reads CATRRDRGTTEAFF. In nucleotides, the CDR3 is TGTGCCACCCGACGGGACAGGGGGACCACTGAAGCTTTCTTT.

The chain links TRBV18 to TRBJ2-5; D remains ambiguous. V dropped 0 bases and J dropped 5 bases, with 4 bases sitting between them. Germline CDR1 KGHSH, CDR2 LQKENI. This CDR3 region has 12 residues. The chain's CDR3 is CASSPPEETQYF. The DNA for the CDR3 is TGTGCCAGCTCACCACCGGAGGAGACCCAGTACTTC. Complete variable domain (other parts from reference TRBV18 and TRBJ2-5): NAGVMQNPRHLVRRRGQEARLRCSPMKGHSHVYWYRQLPEEGLKFMVYLQKENIIDESGMPKERFSAEFPKEGPSILRIQQVVRGDSAAYFCASSPPEETQYFGPGTRLLVL.

This chain's CDR3 is CASSPRLTSTDTQYF. CDR3 in DNA: TGTGCCAGCAGCCCCAGACTTACTAGCACAGATACGCAGTATTTT. This chain joins TRBV7-3 and TRBJ2-3; D unresolved. The CDR3 runs to 15 residues. Deletions cut 5 bases from V and 0 bases from J, with 12 bases between. Germline V lookup: CDR1 SGHTA, CDR2 FQGTGA.

The chain employs TRBV18 and TRBJ2-3, with TRBD2 identical over 7 bases. The V segment lost 5 bases and the J segment 2 bases; nucleotides outside the gene matches: 7. From germline, CDR1 is KGHSH and CDR2 LQKENI. This CDR3 spans 15 amino acids. CDR3 sequence: CASSANLADTDTQYF. The CDR3 DNA follows: TGTGCCAGCTCAGCTAATCTAGCGGACACAGATACGCAGTATTTT.

The chain is built from TRBV28 and TRBJ2-3; no clear D gene. This CDR3 spans 11 amino acids. Per germline, CDR1 MDHEN and CDR2 SYDVKM. The V end was cut by 7 bases, the J end by 9 bases, with 11 bases between. The CDR3 reads CASTSRETQYF. Written as DNA, the CDR3 is TGTGCCAGCACCTCTAGAGAGACGCAGTATTTT.

The V gene is TRBV7-9, the J gene TRBJ2-3; TRBD2 agrees at 8 bases. CDR3 length: 13 amino acids. Germline CDR1 SEHNR, CDR2 FQNEAQ (reference sequence). V shed 5 bases, J shed 5 bases, and the junction held 3 bases outside the gene matches. The CDR3 region is CASSLLAGDTQYF. In nucleotides, the CDR3 is TGTGCCAGCAGCCTTCTAGCGGGAGATACGCAGTATTTT.

This clone was detected only a few times. The V gene is TRBV5-1, the J gene TRBJ2-6, with 9 bases aligning to TRBD2. Trimming took 4 bases from V and 0 from J; bases not matched to a gene: 8. This CDR3 comprises 18 residues. CDR1 and CDR2 (germline): SGHRS, YFSETQ. The DNA of the CDR3 is TGCGCCAGCAGCCTACTAGCGGGCCAGAGCTCTGGGGCCAACGTCCTGACTTTC. Translated: CASSLLAGQSSGANVLTF.

This rearrangement joins TRBV6-5 to TRBJ1-1; weak D call: TRBD1 (6 bases). V was shortened by 9 bases and J by 3 bases, with 14 bases between the two germline ends. CDR1 is MNHEY and CDR2 is SVGAGI in the germline V gene. CDR3 size: 13 residues. CDR3 sequence: CASNAQGYTEAFF. CDR3 DNA sequence: TGTGCCAGTAACGCTCAGGGGTACACTGAAGCTTTCTTT.

V usage is TRBV11-3 and J usage is TRBJ2-5; 8 bases are shared with TRBD2. With V trimmed by 5 bases and J by 5 bases, 10 bases remained unmatched. This CDR3 spans 15 amino acids. The germline gives CDR1 SGHNT, CDR2 YENEEA. The CDR3: CASSKLAGQGETQYF. Written as DNA, the CDR3 is TGTGCCAGCAGCAAATTAGCGGGACAAGGGGAGACCCAGTACTTC.

Of note for this clone: One junction end does not reproduce the germline sequence, and a read error may be involved. The chain links TRBV28 to TRBJ1-2; no definite D call. CDR1 and CDR2 from the germline V gene are MDHEN and SYDVKM. This CDR3 spans 14 amino acids. CDR3 nucleotides: TGTGCCAGCAGTGCCTCGACTCTTCCCTATGACTACACCTTC. This encodes CASSASTLPYDYTF.

This clone was detected only once. This chain uses TRBV24-1 with TRBJ2-3; 11 positions match TRBD1. Trimming at V came to 4 bases and at J to 3 bases, leaving 14 bases not matched to a gene. Germline values: CDR1 KGHDR, CDR2 SFDVKD. There are 19 residues in the CDR3. The CDR3 DNA follows: TGTGCCACCAGTGACCCAAGGACAGGGGGCGCCTCGGGTACAGATACGCAGTATTTT. Translated, it gives CATSDPRTGGASGTDTQYF.

The genes are TRBV28 and TRBJ2-5; D unresolved. Trimming pared 0 bases from V and 7 bases from J, leaving 18 bases between. Germline V CDR1 and CDR2: MDHEN, SYDVKM. The CDR3 loop spans 16 amino acids. This chain's CDR3 is CASSLWVSPRTGTQYF. The CDR3 DNA is TGTGCCAGCAGTTTATGGGTGAGCCCCCGAACGGGGACCCAGTACTTC.

CDR3 region: CSVVEGNTGELFF. The CDR3 nucleotides are TGCAGCGTTGTTGAGGGGAACACCGGGGAGCTGTTTTTT. This chain links TRBV29-1 with TRBJ2-2; D possibly corresponds to TRBD2 (5 bases). This CDR3 has 13 residues. The germline CDR1 and CDR2 sequences are SQVTM and ANQGSEA. V was pared by 4 bases and J by 1 base, with 7 bases between.